Shown below are 23 T cell receptor beta chains from a single sample sequenced in a study of PD-1 blockade in classical Hodgkin lymphoma. Data came from immunoSEQ multiplex PCR; TCRdb stores just in-frame clones and leaves some out. The table has 50,000 to 85,000 clones, 71% seen once. There was relapse after autologous stem cell transplantation in every patient, and there was variation in brentuximab vedotin exposure. The sample consisted of peripheral blood mononuclear cells (PBMCs), taken before the second cycle of nivolumab. The receptors shown here come from a human donor with classical Hodgkin lymphoma.

The J gene is TRBJ2-7, the V gene TRBV4-1; possibly TRBD1 for D (6 bases). Trimming took off 3 bases at V and 3 bases at J, with 15 bases between the two ends. CDR3 length equals 15 residues. Germline V CDR1 and CDR2: MGHRA, YSYEKL. Here the CDR3 DNA reads TGCGCCAGCAGCCACGGATCACAGGGTATCTACGAGCAGTACTTC. Its translation: CASSHGSQGIYEQYF.

This clone showed up just once. V usage is TRBV25-1 and J usage is TRBJ2-5, with D tentatively TRBD2 (5 bases). V was shortened by 7 bases and J by 5 bases, with 20 bases between the two germline ends. The CDR3 sequence is 15 residues long. Germline-derived CDR1 and CDR2 are MGHDK and SYGVNS. The CDR3 spells CASTQEGGSRETQYF. CDR3 nucleotides: TGTGCCAGCACCCAAGAGGGCGGTTCCCGGGAGACCCAGTACTTC.

The chain uses TRBV7-9 and TRBJ1-1; D remains ambiguous. CDR1 and CDR2 (germline): SEHNR, FQNEAQ (reference sequence). This CDR3 spans 12 amino acids. Trimming removed 5 bases from V and 0 bases from J, with 4 bases in between. The CDR3 is CASSPVNTEAFF. The CDR3 bases are TGTGCCAGCAGCCCTGTGAACACTGAAGCTTTCTTT.

V gene TRBV7-6 combines with J gene TRBJ1-6, with D hard to call. Per the germline V gene, CDR1 is SGHVS and CDR2 is FNYEAQ. Trimming stripped 5 bases from V and 9 bases from J, with 17 bases between. The CDR3 runs 15 residues. The CDR3 DNA follows: TGTGCCAGCAGCCGAGTGGAGGACCCGATTTCACCCCTCCACTTT. Translation gives CASSRVEDPISPLHF.

This sequence joins TRBV2 and TRBJ2-1, with D possibly being TRBD1 (7 bases). The CDR3 sequence is 17 residues long. Trimming removed 5 bases from V and 6 bases from J, with 23 bases in between. CDR1 and CDR2 from the germline V gene are SNHLY and FYNNEI. The DNA for the CDR3 is TGTGCCAGCAGTCTAGACAGGGTACCCGGGGGCAGCAATGAGCAGTTCTTC. As protein: CASSLDRVPGGSNEQFF.

The V call is TRBV15, the J call TRBJ2-4; D gene ambiguous. Per the germline V gene, CDR1 is LNHNV and CDR2 is YYDKDF (reference sequence). V was trimmed by 3 bases and J by 3 bases, leaving 12 bases between them. CDR3 length equals 15 residues. The CDR3 sequence: CATSRLTEDKNIQYF. DNA for the CDR3: TGTGCCACCAGCAGGCTGACGGAAGACAAAAACATTCAGTACTTC.

V is TRBV30 and J is TRBJ2-1, with unresolved D. The CDR3 runs to 15 residues. The V gene lost 4 bases and the J gene lost 7 bases, with 20 bases spanning the gap. CDR1 GTSNPN and CDR2 SVGIG come from the germline V gene (reference sequence). The chain's CDR3 is CAWTPREVYGNEQFF. The DNA of the CDR3 is TGTGCCTGGACTCCTAGGGAAGTCTATGGGAATGAGCAGTTCTTC.

The gene calls are TRBV6-1 and TRBJ1-2; 7 bases match TRBD1. The germline CDR1 and CDR2 sequences are MNHNS and SASEGT. Trimming at V came to 6 bases and at J to 4 bases, leaving 8 bases not matched to a gene. The CDR3 totals 14 residues. CDR3 protein: CASSLTGQSYGYTF. CDR3 nucleotide sequence: TGTGCCAGCAGCTTAACGGGACAGAGCTATGGCTACACCTTC.

V gene TRBV28 combines with J gene TRBJ2-1, with 8 bases lining up with TRBD2. CDR1 MDHEN and CDR2 SYDVKM come from the germline V gene. V lost 8 bases and J lost 7; bases outside the gene matches: 13. There are 15 residues in the CDR3. The CDR3 here is CASLQRGRPGNEQFF. DNA of the CDR3: TGTGCCAGCCTTCAGCGGGGGAGGCCGGGAAATGAGCAGTTCTTC.

This clone was counted between two and nine times. This sequence joins TRBV9 and TRBJ2-3; the D gene is possibly TRBD2 (5 bases). Deletions cut 2 bases from V and 2 bases from J, with 12 bases between. The germline CDR1 and CDR2 sequences are SGDLS and YYNGEE. The CDR3 has 15 amino acids. The chain's CDR3 is CASSVLSGTTDTQYF. CDR3 DNA: TGTGCCAGCAGCGTCTTGAGCGGAACCACAGATACGCAGTATTTT.

The chain couples TRBV6-5 to TRBJ2-1; 8 bases line up with TRBD1. The length of the CDR3 is 15 residues. Germline CDR1 MNHEY, CDR2 SVGAGI. The J segment lost 10 bases and the V segment lost 7 bases, leaving 15 bases of the junction unmatched. CDR3 amino acids: CASTPGQVPNEEQFF. CDR3 sequence (DNA): TGTGCCAGCACTCCGGGACAGGTGCCCAATGAAGAGCAGTTCTTC.

The DNA of the CDR3 is TGCGCCAGCAGCCCCTGGCCACTACCGGAGGGTAACACCGGGGAGCTGTTTTTT. This encodes CASSPWPLPEGNTGELFF. The J gene is TRBJ2-2, the V gene TRBV5-1; possible D gene TRBD2, 6 bases. Trimming stripped 4 bases from V and 2 bases from J, with 21 bases between. The CDR3 is made up of 18 amino acids. Germline assignment: CDR1 SGHRS and CDR2 YFSETQ. Filled out from reference TRBV5-1 and TRBJ2-2, the complete variable domain reads KAGVTQTPRYLIKTRGQQVTLSCSPISGHRSVSWYQQTPGQGLQFLFEYFSETQRNKGNFPGRFSGRQFSNSRSEMNVSTLELGDSALYLCASSPWPLPEGNTGELFFGEGSRLTVL.

This clone was seen only once. This sequence joins TRBV7-3 and TRBJ1-1; D is uncertain. The CDR3 is made up of 13 amino acids. Trimming took 0 bases from V and 3 from J, leaving 5 bases between them. Looked up from germline, CDR1 is SGHTA and CDR2 is FQGTGA. DNA for the CDR3: TGTGCCAGCAGCTTAACCCCCCACACTGAAGCTTTCTTT. Encoded protein: CASSLTPHTEAFF.

The V gene is TRBV27, the J gene TRBJ2-7; 11 nucleotides align to TRBD1. V lost 6 bases to trimming and J lost 3 bases; unmatched junction nucleotides: 4. The CDR3 totals 14 residues. Germline CDR1 reads MNHEY; CDR2 reads SMNVEV (reference sequence). This CDR3 reads CASSPDRGLYEQYF. For the CDR3, the DNA is TGTGCCAGCAGCCCGGACAGGGGGCTCTACGAGCAGTACTTC.

The chain combines TRBV7-6 with TRBJ2-7, with TRBD2 identical over 10 bases. V dropped 0 bases and J dropped 5; count of bases not matched to a gene: 10. The CDR3 covers 17 residues. CDR1 is SGHVS and CDR2 is FNYEAQ in the germline V gene. The CDR3 reads CASSLAPAGGPANEQYF. CDR3 DNA: TGTGCCAGCAGCTTAGCTCCAGCGGGAGGGCCCGCCAACGAGCAGTACTTC.

This sequence joins TRBV19 and TRBJ1-1; a possible D gene is TRBD1 (6 bases). The germline CDR1 and CDR2 sequences are LNHDA and SQIVND (reference sequence). V lost 3 bases to trimming and J lost 5 bases, with 16 bases between them. The length of the CDR3 is 15 residues. CDR3 in amino acids: CASSIIAGARTEAFF. In DNA, the CDR3 is TGTGCCAGTAGTATTATAGCAGGGGCTCGGACTGAAGCTTTCTTT. The complete variable domain, with remaining parts taken from reference TRBV19 and TRBJ1-1, reads DGGITQSPKYLFRKEGQNVTLSCEQNLNHDAMYWYRQDPGQGLRLIYYSQIVNDFQKGDIAEGYSVSREKKESFPLTVTSAQKNPTAFYLCASSIIAGARTEAFFGQGTRLTVV.

This sequence joins TRBV5-4 and TRBJ2-5; TRBD2 matches at 7 bases. This CDR3 has 16 amino acids. V shed 0 bases and J 2 bases; nucleotides not matched to a gene: 7. Germline values: CDR1 SGHNT, CDR2 YYREEE (reference sequence). In DNA form, the CDR3 reads TGTGCCAGCAGCTTGGGATCTAGCGGTTTACAAGAGACCCAGTACTTC. Protein sequence: CASSLGSSGLQETQYF.

Turning to this clone: The same CDR3 can be traced to other DNA sequences in this sample. The chain links TRBV7-9 to TRBJ1-2, with D possibly being TRBD1 (5 bases). This CDR3 contains 13 residues. Germline CDR1 reads SEHNR; CDR2 reads FQNEAQ (reference sequence). Trimming pared 5 bases from V and 4 bases from J, leaving 11 bases between. As DNA, the CDR3 is TGTGCCAGCAGCCTAACGGGGGGCTATGGCTACACCTTC. The encoded protein is CASSLTGGYGYTF.

The gene calls are TRBV27 and TRBJ2-1, with 13 nucleotides matching TRBD2. Unmatched junction bases numbered 7, after V lost 3 bases and J lost 8 bases. This CDR3 comprises 16 residues. Germline loops: CDR1 MNHEY, CDR2 SMNVEV (reference sequence). The CDR3: CASSFQLAGGPYEQFF. The CDR3, as DNA: TGTGCCAGCAGTTTCCAACTAGCGGGGGGGCCTTATGAGCAGTTCTTC.

The count of this clone is one. The gene calls are TRBV6-5 and TRBJ2-7, with D possibly matching TRBD1 (6 bases). The germline V and J ends were trimmed by 6 bases and 3 bases, with 12 bases remaining between them. CDR1 and CDR2 from the germline V gene are MNHEY and SVGAGI. The CDR3 length is 13 residues. In DNA form, the CDR3 reads TGTGCCAGCAGCCAGGGGCTATACTACGAGCAGTACTTC. Translated, it gives CASSQGLYYEQYF.

This clone turned up a few times. The CDR3 DNA sequence: TGTGCCAGCAGCTTACCCCGGACAGCGATAAACACTGAAGCTTTCTTT. Protein sequence: CASSLPRTAINTEAFF. V usage is TRBV11-2 and J usage is TRBJ1-1; possible D gene TRBD1, 6 bases. The CDR3 has 16 residues. Germline-derived CDR1 and CDR2 are SGHAT and FQNNGV. Trimming stripped 2 bases from V and 2 bases from J, with 15 bases between.

This chain uses TRBV10-3 with TRBJ2-7, with 15 bases identical to TRBD2. Unmatched junction bases numbered 9, after V lost 5 bases and J lost 1 base. CDR3 length equals 18 residues. The germline V gene has CDR1 ENHRY and CDR2 SYGVKD. CDR3 region: CAISPGLAGGPLSYEQYF. In DNA form, the CDR3 reads TGTGCCATCAGTCCGGGACTAGCGGGAGGACCTCTTTCCTACGAGCAGTACTTC.

This clone was seen more than once but under ten times. This chain joins TRBV12-5 and TRBJ1-3; no firm D call. The germline V and J ends were trimmed by 2 bases and 2 bases, with 1 base remaining between them. The CDR3 runs to 12 residues. Germline V lookup: CDR1 LGHNT, CDR2 FRNRAP. The CDR3 loop is CASGLTGNTIYF. The DNA for the CDR3 is TGTGCTAGTGGTTTGACTGGAAACACCATATATTTT.